A selection of T cell receptor beta chains follows, all from one sample in a study of lymphopenia after photon versus proton radiotherapy. TCRdb keeps only in-frame clones here, not all; method: immunoSEQ multiplex PCR. The sample comprises 55,000 to 85,000 clones, under 95% of which are singletons, and roughly 2.3% rests with the top ten. Sequences were derived from peripheral blood, sampled from a patient treated with photon-based radiotherapy. Receptors were obtained from a woman aged 40 to 55 with cholangiocarcinoma. Both conserved end residues are part of each CDR3. D genes are given only for firm matches. Part of the rows lack a size; the others show once, few, many or a class for expanded clones.

d_call	clone_size	v_call	j_call	cdr3_nt	cdr3_aa
-	-	TRBV4-1	TRBJ1-1	TGCGCCAGCAGCCAAGATGGGCAGGGAAGGGGCATGAACACTGAAGCTTTCTTT	CASSQDGQGRGMNTEAFF
TRBD1	-	TRBV29-1	TRBJ1-2	TGCAGCGTTGAAAGTTCTAGGGGGCGCGCTGGCTACACCTTC	CSVESSRGRAGYTF
-	-	TRBV4-3	TRBJ1-3	TGCGCCAGCAGCCAGTCCGTCAGAGACACCATATATTTT	CASSQSVRDTIYF
-	-	TRBV5-1	TRBJ2-2	TGCGCCAGCAGCTTGCTTTCACAGGGCGGAACCGGGGAGCTGTTTTTT	CASSLLSQGGTGELFF
-	-	TRBV7-9	TRBJ1-2	TGTGCCAGCAGTCTCTGGTCCGGGACTAACTATGGCTACACCTTC	CASSLWSGTNYGYTF
-	few	TRBV27	TRBJ1-6	TGTGCCAGCAGTTCAGGGAACAGCTATAATTCACCCCTCCACTTT	CASSSGNSYNSPLHF
-	-	TRBV6-5	TRBJ1-2	TGTGCCACGGGGTACGCTAACTATGGCTACACCTTC	CATGYANYGYTF
TRBD2	-	TRBV5-1	TRBJ2-5	TGCGCCAGCAGCTTGGCCCCTAGCGGCATCCCCGCGGAGACCCAGTACTTC	CASSLAPSGIPAETQYF
-	-	TRBV19	TRBJ2-1	TGTGCCAGTAGTATTATGTCACAGATTGCCGTAGGGGAGCAGTTCTTC	CASSIMSQIAVGEQFF
-	-	TRBV29-1	TRBJ1-3	TGCAGCGTGCCGGGTCCCCCGGGAAACACCATATATTTT	CSVPGPPGNTIYF
TRBD2	-	TRBV7-9	TRBJ2-7	TGTGCCAGCAGCCCGCCCGGACTAGCGGGGGGAGAGCAGTACTTC	CASSPPGLAGGEQYF
-	-	TRBV5-1	TRBJ1-2	TGCGCCAGCAGCTCCCAAGATTACGAAGGCTACACCTTC	CASSSQDYEGYTF
TRBD2	-	TRBV7-6	TRBJ2-7	TGTGCCAGCAGTACTAGCGGGAGGGCCCTACACTCCTACGAGCAGTACTTC	CASSTSGRALHSYEQYF
TRBD1	-	TRBV5-6	TRBJ1-1	TGTGCCAGCAGCTTGGTGGACAGGGGGAACACTGAAGCTTTCTTT	CASSLVDRGNTEAFF
-	-	TRBV1	TRBJ2-1	TGCACCAGCAGCCACGGGGGGCAGCCTGAGCAGTTCTTC	CTSSHGGQPEQFF
TRBD1	-	TRBV5-1	TRBJ2-3	TGCGCCAGCAGCCCCCAGACAGGGTCTTTCACAGATACGCAGTATTTT	CASSPQTGSFTDTQYF
-	-	TRBV7-2	TRBJ2-1	TGTGCCAGCAGCTCCGTACTTGGGTCCCGGGGGGCTAATGAGCAGTTCTTC	CASSSVLGSRGANEQFF
TRBD1	-	TRBV18	TRBJ1-2	TGTGCCAGCTCCCAAGGGGACAGTCATGGCTACACCTTC	CASSQGDSHGYTF
TRBD1	-	TRBV5-1	TRBJ1-5	TGCGCCAGCAGCCCCTTTGCCCAGGGGGGCAATCAGCCCCAGCATTTT	CASSPFAQGGNQPQHF
-	-	TRBV7-2	TRBJ2-7	TGTGCCAGCAGTCCAGGGGACTCCTACGAGCAGTACTTC	CASSPGDSYEQYF
-	-	TRBV5-6	TRBJ1-5	TGTGCCAGCAGCTTAGGGGTTTCCAATCAGCCCCAGCATTTT	CASSLGVSNQPQHF
-	-	TRBV29-1	TRBJ2-1	TGCAGCGTTGAAGCTTCCCGGGATGAGCAGTTCTTC	CSVEASRDEQFF